The 9 T cell receptor beta chains below were found in one sample sequenced in a study of T cells in Graves' hyperthyroidism and ophthalmopathy. Amplification of TCR beta CDR3 regions was performed using RNA transcripts as template. A set of HTBI primers served as the primers for a first-round RT-PCR of the TCR CDR3. TCRdb passed the multiplex PCR reads through MiXCR, listing each CDR3 protein once. The data hold 350,000 to 450,000 distinct CDR3 sequences, with about 17% observed a single time. Sequencing used blood. The receptor source for this set is a woman between 25 and 40 years old with Graves' hyperthyroidism that later progressed to Graves' ophthalmopathy.

This clonotype was counted many times. The chain uses TRBV20-1 and TRBJ2-5, with D perhaps being TRBD1 or TRBD2 (6 bases each). V dropped 8 bases and J dropped 4 bases, with 20 bases sitting between them. This CDR3 contains 14 residues. Per the germline V gene, CDR1 is DFQATT and CDR2 is SNEGSKA (reference sequence). The CDR3 DNA is TGCAGTCCTGATTGGGGGGCGCGTCGAGAGACCCAGTACTTC. Translation gives CSPDWGARRETQYF.

This clonotype was counted only a few times. The V and J genes are TRBV6-9 and TRBJ2-2; 8 bases are a match to TRBD2. This CDR3 is 14 amino acids long. V lost 5 bases and J lost 3; bases outside the gene matches: 2. From germline, CDR1 is MNHGY and CDR2 SVAAGI. CDR3: CASSSGSHTGELFF. Written as DNA, the CDR3 is TGTGCCAGCAGTAGCGGGAGCCACACCGGGGAGCTGTTTTTT.

This clonotype was observed a handful of times. The V and J genes are TRBV20-1 and TRBJ2-1, with 7 bases fitting TRBD2. Unmatched junction bases numbered 13, after V lost 0 bases and J lost 2 bases. Germline CDR1 and CDR2: DFQATT and SNEGSKA (reference sequence). The CDR3 sequence is 18 residues long. In DNA form, the CDR3 reads TGCAGTGCTAGAGATTGGGGGACTACCGACTCTCCCTACAATGAGCAGTTCTTC. Translation gives CSARDWGTTDSPYNEQFF.

The chain couples TRBV30 to TRBJ1-3, with a tentative D call TRBD1 (6 bases). V was cut by 4 bases and J by 3 bases, with 13 bases left in between. The CDR3 covers 14 residues. Germline CDR1 GTSNPN, CDR2 SVGIG (reference sequence). CDR3 amino acids: CAWNGQGIGNTIYF. The CDR3 region has the DNA TGTGCCTGGAACGGCCAGGGGATTGGAAACACCATATATTTT.

As to this clonotype: A single base separates this from a much larger clone, so it may be a read error. The chain has TRBV5-1 and TRBJ2-1, with D perhaps matching TRBD2 (5 bases). From germline, CDR1 is SGHRS and CDR2 YFSETQ. The CDR3 runs 14 residues. This chain's CDR3 is CTSSLAQNYNEQFF. CDR3 nucleotide sequence: TGCACCAGCAGCTTAGCGCAGAACTACAATGAGCAGTTCTTC.

There are many counts of this clonotype. This chain's CDR3 is CASSQGPERRYTF. The CDR3 nucleotides are TGTGCCAGCAGCCAAGGCCCTGAGAGGCGCTACACCTTC. The chain recombines TRBV3-1 with TRBJ1-2; D gene unclear. CDR1 LGHDT and CDR2 YNNKEL come from the germline V gene (reference sequence). V shed 1 base and J shed 9 bases, with 12 bases lying between them. The CDR3 is made up of 13 amino acids.

In its sample, this clonotype was seen many times. The CDR3 bases are TGTGCCAGCAGTGGGCCGGTAAGGGGCTGGAACATTCAGTACTTC. It is translated as CASSGPVRGWNIQYF. The V call is TRBV28, the J call TRBJ2-4, with a tentative D call TRBD1 (5 bases). V was shortened by 5 bases and J by 7 bases, with 18 bases between the two germline ends. The CDR3 runs to 15 residues. CDR1 and CDR2 (germline): MDHEN, SYDVKM.

Many counts were recorded for this clonotype. V usage is TRBV2 and J usage is TRBJ2-7; 9 bases map to TRBD1. This CDR3 is built from 13 residues. The V gene's germline CDR1 is SNHLY and CDR2 FYNNEI. V lost 8 bases and J lost 4; bases outside the gene matches: 6. In nucleotides, the CDR3 is TGTGCCAGCGGGACAGGGTCGTCTTACGAGCAGTACTTC. It is translated as CASGTGSSYEQYF.

This clonotype was picked up many times. This sequence joins TRBV5-4 and TRBJ2-2, with D possibly TRBD1 on 5 matching bases. The germline V gene has CDR1 SGHNT and CDR2 YYREEE (reference sequence). Trimming stripped 2 bases from V and 0 bases from J, with 8 bases between. This CDR3 has 15 amino acids. As DNA, the CDR3 is TGTGCCAGCAGCTTAGTACAGGCGAACACCGGGGAGCTGTTTTTT. Its protein product is CASSLVQANTGELFF.